The source of this TCR beta chain is a study of cytomegalovirus exposure and HLA in healthy donors. Study-level findings and limits: Rare sequences made up most TCRs, while some public TCRs were found in many donors. Relative to the roughly 690-donor mean, N-insertions were reportedly fewer in an Asian-associated ancestry cluster in a later analysis. For TCR beta chains, V- and J-gene trimming was later linked to a missense DCLRE1C variant.

For this clone: Its antigen is currently unknown.

A multiplex PCR was run with 60 Vbeta primers and 13 Jbeta primers. In the original analysis: An analysis that came later counted tens of millions of unique TCR beta chains, approximately 10 million shared. The method was immunoSEQ multiplex PCR; TCRdb's version includes in-frame clones alone and lacks a portion of them. V and J calls and clone size are as listed in that table; D and trimming were resolved from the DNA. The data contain under 90,000 clones, about 80% of them singletons. Germline CDR1 LNHDA, CDR2 SQIVND (reference sequence). The CDR3 runs to 14 residues. V was cut by 4 bases and J by 3 bases, with 10 bases left in between.

The specimen was PBMCs. This rearrangement joins TRBV19 to TRBJ1-5; TRBD1 might be the D (5 bases). This sequence originates from a man aged 35-49 years in good health and CMV-seronegative. The chain's CDR3 is CASSSRQINQPQHF. The CDR3 bases are TGTGCCAGTAGTAGTAGACAGATCAATCAGCCCCAGCATTTT. Filled out from reference TRBV19 and TRBJ1-5, the complete variable domain reads DGGITQSPKYLFRKEGQNVTLSCEQNLNHDAMYWYRQDPGQGLRLIYYSQIVNDFQKGDIAEGYSVSREKKESFPLTVTSAQKNPTAFYLCASSSRQINQPQHFGDGTRLSIL.